This T cell receptor beta chain is from a study of cytomegalovirus exposure and HLA in healthy donors. Study-wide findings and caveats: Some V segments, TRBV6-2 and TRBV6-3 among them, were indistinguishable and were therefore excluded. Earlier analysis looked at TCR beta V segments, and most were productive about 87% or about 30% of the time.

Vbeta (60) and Jbeta (13) primers were used in the PCR. Sequencing was performed with immunoSEQ multiplex PCR; in TCRdb, only in-frame clones are kept and a portion is missing. This table has about 150,000 clones, approximately 69% appearing once. V gave up 4 bases and J gave up 2 bases; unmatched junction bases: 6. Germline CDR1 SGHNT, CDR2 YYREEE (reference sequence). This CDR3 has 15 residues. Comment on this clone: Its target is not known.

What was sequenced was PBMCs. The V and J genes are TRBV5-4 and TRBJ2-3; TRBD1 matches 8 bases. The clonotype comes from a man aged 30-40 years in good health and CMV-seronegative. In nucleotides, the CDR3 is TGTGCCAGCAGCCCCCGGGACAGGACCACAGATACGCAGTATTTT. It translates to CASSPRDRTTDTQYF.